This T cell receptor (beta chain) was profiled in a study of T cells in Graves' hyperthyroidism and ophthalmopathy. This clonotype was seen a handful of times. Amplification of TCR beta CDR3 regions was performed using RNA transcripts as template. Carried out on the TCR CDR3, a first-round RT-PCR used the HTBI primer set. One entry per CDR3 protein results from TCRdb running MiXCR on the multiplex PCR reads. The sample has approximately 720,000 distinct CDR3 sequences, around a sixth seen once. The CDR3 is made up of 16 amino acids. The ends lost 3 bases at V and 5 bases at J; junction bases unmatched: 11.

Specimen: blood. This chain links TRBV12-3 or TRBV12-4 with TRBJ2-7; 9 bases align to TRBD1. This TCR was sampled from a woman in her 50s with Graves' hyperthyroidism that later progressed to Graves' ophthalmopathy. For the CDR3, the DNA is TGTGCCAGCAGTTTTTCCCGGGGACAGGGCAACCACGAGCAGTACTTC. Its translation is CASSFSRGQGNHEQYF.